This paragraph covers one TCR beta chain sequence. The authors made TCR beta libraries by quantitative 5'-RACE with molecular barcodes. TCRdb called the 5' RACE reads again in MiXCR, with one record for every CDR3 protein. The data contain roughly 68,000 distinct CDR3 sequences, roughly 6.2% of them singletons. The CDR3 has 15 residues. CDR1 is LGHDT and CDR2 is YNNKEL in the germline V gene (reference sequence). V lost 8 bases and J lost 7; bases outside the gene matches: 11. This sample is part of a study of CD8 T cells in ankylosing spondylitis. V is TRBV3-1 and J is TRBJ2-2; 9 positions match TRBD1. Sequencing was done on a sample of synovial fluid, either unsorted or a sorted T cell fraction (not recorded which). The clonotype comes from a male donor with ankylosing spondylitis. CDR3 sequence: CASCWDRANIGELFF. The CDR3 region has the DNA TGTGCCAGCTGCTGGGACAGGGCTAATATCGGGGAGCTGTTTTTT.